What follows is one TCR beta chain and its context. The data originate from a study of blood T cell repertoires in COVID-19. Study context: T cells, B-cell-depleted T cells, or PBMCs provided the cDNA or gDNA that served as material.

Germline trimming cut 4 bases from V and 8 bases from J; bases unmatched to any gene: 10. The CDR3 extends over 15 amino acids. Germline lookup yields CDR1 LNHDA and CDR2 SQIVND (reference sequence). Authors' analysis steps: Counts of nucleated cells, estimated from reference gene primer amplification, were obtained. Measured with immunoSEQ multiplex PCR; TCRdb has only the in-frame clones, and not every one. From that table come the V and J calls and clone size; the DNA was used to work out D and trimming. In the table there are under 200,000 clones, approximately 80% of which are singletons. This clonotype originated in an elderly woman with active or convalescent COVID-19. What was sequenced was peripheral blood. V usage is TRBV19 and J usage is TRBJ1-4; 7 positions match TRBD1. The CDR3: CASSKSRQGGEKLFF. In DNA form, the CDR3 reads TGTGCCAGTAGTAAATCCCGACAGGGAGGCGAAAAACTGTTTTTT.